These T cell receptor beta chains were read from a single sample in a study of blood T cell repertoires in COVID-19. Assay used: immunoSEQ multiplex PCR; TCRdb lists only in-frame clones, some missing. Altogether 350,000 to 400,000 clones are present, 90% being singletons, with the ten largest covering 5% to 8.5%. The sample was peripheral blood. These receptors were obtained from a man between 18 and 29 years old with active or convalescent COVID-19. The CDR3 runs from the conserved cysteine through the conserved F or W. D genes are given only for firm matches. Expanded clones get a size class; other rows say once, few or many, or leave the size out.

clone_size,v_call,d_call,j_call,cdr3_nt,cdr3_aa
NA,TRBV7-8,NA,TRBJ1-1,TGTGCCAGCAGCTTACCCCAGGGGAACACTGAAGCTTTCTTT,CASSLPQGNTEAFF
NA,TRBV7-9,NA,TRBJ1-6,TGTGCCAGCAGCTTGTTTACGGGGGGGAATTCACCCCTCCACTTT,CASSLFTGGNSPLHF
NA,TRBV25-1,TRBD1,TRBJ2-7,TGTGCCAGCAGAGCGAGTAGACAGGGGGCCTACGAGCAGTACTTC,CASRASRQGAYEQYF
NA,TRBV19,TRBD1,TRBJ1-2,TGTGCCAGTAGGGAGGGACAGGGAGATACGTCATGGACCTTC,CASREGQGDTSWTF
once,TRBV11-2,NA,TRBJ1-6,TGTGCCAGCAGCTTAGGCCCGCGGAATTCACCCCTCCACTTT,CASSLGPRNSPLHF
NA,TRBV12-3/TRBV12-4,TRBD2,TRBJ2-3,TGTGCCAGCAGTCCCGGACTAGAAACGCAGTATTTT,CASSPGLETQYF
NA,TRBV19,NA,TRBJ1-4,TGTGCCAGTAGGTCACAGGAGTTTGAAAAACTGTTTTTT,CASRSQEFEKLFF
NA,TRBV9,TRBD2,TRBJ2-7,TGTGCCAGCAGCGTAGGTGGCGGGAGGTTGTACGAGCAGTACTTC,CASSVGGGRLYEQYF
NA,TRBV19,NA,TRBJ2-1,TGTGCCAGTAGCGATAGCGGATCCAATGAGCAGTTCTTC,CASSDSGSNEQFF
NA,TRBV29-1,TRBD2,TRBJ2-4,TGCAGCGTTGAAGATCCGACTAGCGGGAGGGCCAAAAACATTCAGTACTTC,CSVEDPTSGRAKNIQYF
NA,TRBV7-9,NA,TRBJ1-3,TGTGCCAGCAGCTTAGAGGAGGGAACTGGAAACACCATATATTTT,CASSLEEGTGNTIYF
NA,TRBV13,NA,TRBJ2-5,TGTGCCAGCAGCGGAGGGCTAGAGGAGACCCAGTACTTC,CASSGGLEETQYF
NA,TRBV18,NA,TRBJ1-1,TGTGCCAGCTCACCATTCGAGGCCTCGGGGAACACTGAAGCTTTCTTT,CASSPFEASGNTEAFF
NA,TRBV4-1,NA,TRBJ1-1,TGCGCCAGCAGCCCTCAGGGGAACACTGAAGCTTTCTTT,CASSPQGNTEAFF
NA,TRBV7-6,NA,TRBJ2-7,TGTGCCAGCAGCTTAAAGGGGGACGAGCAGTACTTC,CASSLKGDEQYF
NA,TRBV19,TRBD2,TRBJ2-2,TGTGCCAGTAGTATTTGGGCTAGCGGGAGTATAGCCGGGGAGCTGTTTTTT,CASSIWASGSIAGELFF
NA,TRBV2,NA,TRBJ1-2,TGTGCCAGCAGTGACCGCGGCCCAACCGATGGCTACACCTTC,CASSDRGPTDGYTF
NA,TRBV28,NA,TRBJ1-2,TGTGCCAGCAGTTTATCCCCAGGGAACGCTAACTATGGCTACACCTTC,CASSLSPGNANYGYTF
once,TRBV10-2,TRBD1,TRBJ1-5,TGCGCCAGCAGTCCCAGGGGGGACTATCAGCCCCAGCATTTT,CASSPRGDYQPQHF
NA,TRBV6-5,TRBD1,TRBJ2-7,TGTGCCAGCAGCCGTGACAGGGGATACGAGCAGTACTTC,CASSRDRGYEQYF
once,TRBV4-3,NA,TRBJ1-1,TGCGCCAGCAGTCCCAGCGTCATGAACACTGAAGCTTTCTTT,CASSPSVMNTEAFF
NA,TRBV7-3,TRBD1,TRBJ2-4,TGTGCCAGCAGCTTAAGGACAGGGGGCCGAAACATTCAGTACTTC,CASSLRTGGRNIQYF
NA,TRBV9,TRBD1,TRBJ1-3,TGTGCCAGCAGCGTAGTTCCGGGACAGGGCGCTGGAAACACCATATATTTT,CASSVVPGQGAGNTIYF
NA,TRBV7-3,NA,TRBJ2-3,TGTGCCAGCAGCTCTCAGGGTCAGACAGATACGCAGTATTTT,CASSSQGQTDTQYF
NA,TRBV3-1/TRBV3-2,NA,TRBJ2-3,TGTGCCAGCAGCCAAGATCAGGCAGGGTTAACAGATACGCAGTATTTT,CASSQDQAGLTDTQYF
NA,TRBV29-1,NA,TRBJ1-1,TGCAGCACCATTCTTAGGAACACTGAAGCTTTCTTT,CSTILRNTEAFF
NA,TRBV7-6,TRBD1,TRBJ1-6,TGTGCCAGCAGCTTAGGAGACAGGGCTGATTCACCCCTCCACTTT,CASSLGDRADSPLHF
NA,TRBV6-6,TRBD1,TRBJ1-1,TGTGCCAGCAGTTGGAGGACAGGGGGAGTGACTGAAGCTTTCTTT,CASSWRTGGVTEAFF
NA,TRBV19,TRBD2,TRBJ2-1,TGTGCCAGTAGTCGATCGGGAGGCTACAATGAGCAGTTCTTC,CASSRSGGYNEQFF
NA,TRBV9,TRBD1,TRBJ2-7,TGTGCCAGCAGCGTAGACAGGGGTCTAGACGAGCAGTACTTC,CASSVDRGLDEQYF
once,TRBV19,TRBD2,TRBJ2-2,TGTGCCAGTAGTTCTTATAGCGGGAGGGACGGCGGGGAGCTGTTTTTT,CASSSYSGRDGGELFF
NA,TRBV9,NA,TRBJ1-2,TGTGCCAGCAGCGTAGAAGCCCTGGAGGGCTCCTATGGCTACACCTTC,CASSVEALEGSYGYTF
NA,TRBV7-6,TRBD2,TRBJ2-2,TGTGCCAGCAGCAGAAGGACTAGCGGACCCGAGCTGTTTTTT,CASSRRTSGPELFF
NA,TRBV28,NA,TRBJ1-6,TGTGCCAGCAGTTTAGGGCAGCCTAATTCACCCCTCCACTTT,CASSLGQPNSPLHF
NA,TRBV7-3,NA,TRBJ2-2,TGTGCCAGCAGCTCGACAGGGAACACCGGGGAGCTGTTTTTT,CASSSTGNTGELFF
NA,TRBV14,NA,TRBJ1-1,TGTGCCAGCAGCCGACTTTTCACCGGGACACTCCGTGGCACTGAAGCTTTCTTT,CASSRLFTGTLRGTEAFF
NA,TRBV7-9,NA,TRBJ1-4,TGTGCCAGCAGCTCCCCCTCCCCAACTAATGAAAAACTGTTTTTT,CASSSPSPTNEKLFF
NA,TRBV20-1,TRBD1,TRBJ1-2,TGCAGTGCGAGTGACAGGGGCTATGGCTACACCTTC,CSASDRGYGYTF
NA,TRBV7-9,TRBD1,TRBJ2-2,TGTGCCAGCAGCTCGACAGGGGGCCGCGCCGGGGAGCTGTTTTTT,CASSSTGGRAGELFF
NA,TRBV6-5,NA,TRBJ1-6,TGTGCCAGCACCCCCTGGGCAGATTATAATTCACCCCTCCACTTT,CASTPWADYNSPLHF
NA,TRBV4-3,NA,TRBJ1-3,TGCGCCAGCAGCCAAGCCGCAAGCTACTCTGGAAACACCATATATTTT,CASSQAASYSGNTIYF
NA,TRBV5-1,NA,TRBJ2-2,TGCGCCAGCAGCACTAACACCGGGGAGCTGTTTTTT,CASSTNTGELFF
NA,TRBV18,TRBD1,TRBJ1-3,TGTGCCAGCTCACCACCCGGGACAGGGAGGGTGCAGGACGAAAACACCATATATTTT,CASSPPGTGRVQDENTIYF
NA,TRBV7-3,NA,TRBJ2-3,TGTGCCAGCAGCTCCCAGGGGACAGATACGCAGTATTTT,CASSSQGTDTQYF
few,TRBV9,TRBD2,TRBJ2-7,TGTGCCAGCAGCGTAGGGGGGGCCGGGACTAGCCCCGAGCAGTACTTC,CASSVGGAGTSPEQYF
NA,TRBV15,NA,TRBJ2-1,TGTGCCACCAGCAGACAATACGGGGTTAGCTCCTACAATGAGCAGTTCTTC,CATSRQYGVSSYNEQFF
NA,TRBV9,TRBD1,TRBJ1-2,TGTGCCAGCAGCCTGGACAGGGACTATGGCTACACCTTC,CASSLDRDYGYTF
NA,TRBV10-3,NA,TRBJ2-5,TGTGCCATCAGTGAAGCTCAGGGCCAAGAGACCCAGTACTTC,CAISEAQGQETQYF
NA,TRBV6-5,TRBD1,TRBJ1-1,TGTGCCAGCAGTCCTGGGACAGGGTGGAACACTGAAGCTTTCTTT,CASSPGTGWNTEAFF
NA,TRBV4-2,NA,TRBJ1-2,TGTGCCAGCAGCCAGATGACAGTTAACTATGGCTACACCTTC,CASSQMTVNYGYTF
once,TRBV6-1,TRBD2,TRBJ2-1,TGTGCCAGCAGTGAAGCAAGTTCATTGGTCCTAGCGGTTTCCTACAATGAGCAGTTCTTC,CASSEASSLVLAVSYNEQFF
once,TRBV7-6,NA,TRBJ1-2,TGTGCCAGCAGCTTGTGGCAGGCCTATGGCTACACCTTC,CASSLWQAYGYTF